Presented here are 16 T cell receptor beta chains from one specimen sequenced in a study of blood T cell repertoires in COVID-19. Produced via immunoSEQ multiplex PCR; TCRdb's table is partial and in-frame only. Of under 200,000 clones in the sample, 85% to 90% are singletons; the top ten hold 9.5% to 12%. Sequences were obtained from peripheral blood. The receptor source for this set is a woman in her sixties or seventies with COVID-19, enrolled during active disease.

The chain has TRBV19 and TRBJ2-5, with D maybe TRBD2 (5 bases). The CDR3 covers 16 residues. V lost 1 base, J lost 1 base, and 13 bases lay in between. Per the germline V gene, CDR1 is LNHDA and CDR2 is SQIVND (reference sequence). The CDR3 spells CASSIARAHPQETQYF. The DNA for the CDR3 is TGTGCCAGTAGTATAGCGAGGGCACACCCCCAAGAGACCCAGTACTTC.

A remark on this clone: Compared with germline, one end of the junction differs, possibly owing to a read error. V and J are TRBV10-3 and TRBJ2-1; no firm D call. The germline CDR1 and CDR2 sequences are ENHRY and SYGVKD. The CDR3 runs 15 residues. CDR3 residues: CAISDHSKKINEQLF. For the CDR3, the DNA is TGTGCCATCAGTGACCACAGTAAAAAAATCAATGAGCAGCTCTTC.

V usage is TRBV9 and J usage is TRBJ2-7, with 7 bases lining up with TRBD2. This CDR3 spans 14 amino acids. CDR1 SGDLS and CDR2 YYNGEE come from the germline V gene. After removal of 4 bases from V and 0 bases from J, the junction contained 4 bases not matched to a gene. The CDR3 region is CASSFSGLSYEQYF. CDR3 coding DNA: TGTGCCAGCAGCTTTAGCGGGCTCTCCTACGAGCAGTACTTC.

The CDR3 loop is CASSLQGRNSPLHF. CDR3 coding DNA: TGTGCCAGCAGCTTACAGGGGCGGAATTCACCCCTCCACTTT. The genes are TRBV11-2 and TRBJ1-6; possibly TRBD1 for D (6 bases). The germline V and J ends were trimmed by 2 bases and 7 bases, with 9 bases remaining between them. The V gene's germline CDR1 is SGHAT and CDR2 FQNNGV. The CDR3 is 14 amino acids.

This chain joins TRBV4-2 and TRBJ1-1; D is possibly TRBD1 (5 bases). The germline V gene encodes CDR1 LGHNA and CDR2 YNFKEQ. This CDR3 is 11 amino acids long. The V end lost 1 base, the J end lost 11 bases, and 8 bases lay between the germline ends. The DNA of the CDR3 is TGTGCCAGCAGCCAAGCTCAGGGCGCTTTCTTT. Protein sequence: CASSQAQGAFF.

The CDR3 is CASSFSGISEQYF. The CDR3 DNA reads as TGTGCCAGCAGCTTTAGCGGGATTAGCGAGCAGTACTTC. The V gene is TRBV7-9, the J gene TRBJ2-7; TRBD2 agrees at 8 bases. V gave up 3 bases and J gave up 6 bases; unmatched junction bases: 4. Germline-derived CDR1 and CDR2 are SEHNR and FQNEAQ (reference sequence). CDR3 size: 13 residues.

This chain uses TRBV27 with TRBJ2-1; maybe TRBD2 (6 bases). Deletions cut 8 bases from V and 5 bases from J, with 13 bases between. CDR1 and CDR2 from the germline V gene are MNHEY and SMNVEV (reference sequence). The CDR3 covers 13 residues. The DNA of the CDR3 is TGTGCCAGCTCCCGCGGGGAAAACAATGAGCAGTTCTTC. Its protein product is CASSRGENNEQFF.

As DNA, the CDR3 is TGTGCCTGGAGTCCCTCGGGGCAGCCCCAGCATTTT. It yields the protein CAWSPSGQPQHF. The chain has TRBV30 and TRBJ1-5; no clear D gene. The V gene lost 2 bases and the J gene lost 7 bases, with 9 bases spanning the gap. Germline V gene lookup returns CDR1 GTSNPN and CDR2 SVGIG (reference sequence). CDR3 length: 12 amino acids.

CDR3 sequence: CASSALSEQYF. The CDR3 DNA follows: TGTGCCAGCAGCGCACTCTCCGAGCAGTACTTC. This chain joins TRBV7-9 and TRBJ2-7; no reliable D call. With 5 bases removed from V and 6 bases from J, the gap between germline ends came to 8 bases. Germline V gene lookup returns CDR1 SEHNR and CDR2 FQNEAQ (reference sequence). The CDR3 consists of 11 residues.

The V call is TRBV30, the J call TRBJ1-5, with a possible D match to TRBD1 (6 bases). Deletions cut 2 bases from V and 4 bases from J, with 18 bases between. The CDR3 contains 16 residues. CDR1 is GTSNPN, CDR2 SVGIG, per germline (reference sequence). CDR3 loop: CAWSPHTGSGNQPQHF. The CDR3 region has the DNA TGTGCCTGGAGTCCACACACAGGGTCGGGAAATCAGCCCCAGCATTTT.

The J gene is TRBJ2-5, the V gene TRBV4-3; 11 nucleotides line up with TRBD2. V lost 2 bases, J lost 5 bases, and 13 bases stayed unmatched. Germline loops: CDR1 LGHNA, CDR2 YSLEER. This CDR3 has 18 amino acids. CDR3: CASSQNPTSGIGAETQYF. The CDR3 DNA follows: TGCGCCAGCAGCCAAAATCCGACTAGCGGGATCGGGGCGGAGACCCAGTACTTC.

The genes are TRBV30 and TRBJ2-1; no firm D call. V dropped 5 bases and J dropped 5 bases, with 7 bases sitting between them. This CDR3 contains 11 residues. Germline loops: CDR1 GTSNPN, CDR2 SVGIG (reference sequence). CDR3 sequence reads: CAWDFNNEQFF. DNA for the CDR3: TGTGCCTGGGATTTCAACAATGAGCAGTTCTTC.

The chain has TRBV2 and TRBJ2-1; 9 bases map to TRBD2. The V and J ends lost 7 bases and 0 bases, in that order; junction bases with no gene match: 4. Germline V gene lookup returns CDR1 SNHLY and CDR2 FYNNEI. The CDR3 runs 15 residues. CDR3 in amino acids: CASNSGRYSYNEQFF. For the CDR3, the DNA is TGTGCCAGCAATAGCGGGAGATACTCCTACAATGAGCAGTTCTTC.

The V and J genes are TRBV28 and TRBJ1-5; 9 bases are a match to TRBD1. Germline V gene sequence: CDR1 MDHEN, CDR2 SYDVKM. V shed 8 bases, J shed 5 bases, and the junction held 10 bases outside the gene matches. CDR3 length: 15 amino acids. CDR3 residues: CASLLGQGIDQPQHF. The CDR3 nucleotides are TGTGCCAGCCTGTTGGGACAGGGTATCGATCAGCCCCAGCATTTT.

V and J are TRBV10-3 and TRBJ2-1, with no clear D. In germline, CDR1 is ENHRY, CDR2 SYGVKD. V was cut by 2 bases and J by 7 bases, with 9 bases left in between. This CDR3 is built from 13 residues. Written as DNA, the CDR3 is TGTGCCATCAGTGAGGCGGAATGGAATGAGCAGTTCTTC. Its translation: CAISEAEWNEQFF.

This sequence joins TRBV29-1 and TRBJ2-6; a possible D gene is TRBD2 (7 bases). Germline CDR1 reads SQVTM; CDR2 reads ANQGSEA. The CDR3 runs to 15 residues. V was trimmed by 7 bases and J by 2 bases, leaving 15 bases between them. CDR3 protein: CSAGEGVAGANVLTF. The CDR3 nucleotides read TGCAGCGCCGGGGAGGGGGTCGCTGGGGCCAACGTCCTGACTTTC.